These 25 T cell receptor beta chains share one sample of origin, sequenced in a study of T cell repertoires in cytomegalovirus infection. For these receptors, no antigen is known. TCRdb recomputed calls from the reads with MiXCR, one row per CDR3 protein. In the table there are about 890,000 distinct CDR3 sequences, around 30% of which are singletons. Here the sequenced sample was cultured CD8+ T cells from PBMCs, taken from culture after CMV antigen stimulation. The receptors stem from a human donor in good health (CMV status not recorded). Some clones in this sample may be carry-over from other donors' samples.

The V and J genes are TRBV5-6 and TRBJ2-3; 10 nucleotides line up with TRBD1. The ends lost 2 bases at V and 4 bases at J; junction bases unmatched: 4. There are 15 residues in the CDR3. Germline CDR1 SGHDT, CDR2 YYEEEE. The CDR3 loop reads CASSLGTGEADTQYF. For the CDR3, the DNA is TGTGCCAGCAGCTTAGGGACAGGGGAGGCAGATACGCAGTATTTT.

At least ten counts were recorded for this clonotype. The chain joins TRBV7-8 to TRBJ2-1; 10 nucleotides match TRBD2. Germline CDR1 reads SGHVS; CDR2 reads FQNEAQ. The V segment lost 1 base and the J segment 3 bases; nucleotides outside the gene matches: 3. This CDR3 is built from 16 residues. The CDR3 is CASSLVQRGGYNEQFF. The CDR3 DNA reads as TGTGCCAGCAGCTTAGTACAGCGGGGGGGCTACAATGAGCAGTTCTTC. Filled out from reference TRBV7-8 and TRBJ2-1, the complete variable domain reads GAGVSQSPRYKVAKRGQDVALRCDPISGHVSLFWYQQALGQGPEFLTYFQNEAQLDKSGLPSDRFFAERPEGSVSTLKIQRTQQEDSAVYLCASSLVQRGGYNEQFFGPGTRLTVL.

This clonotype was seen a handful of times. The CDR3 loop reads CASSRTGDYTF. CDR3 DNA: TGTGCCAGCAGCCGGACGGGGGACTACACCTTC. This chain links TRBV7-9 with TRBJ1-2; perhaps TRBD1 as D (5 bases). Germline CDR1 SEHNR, CDR2 FQNEAQ (reference sequence). This CDR3 spans 11 amino acids. V was clipped by 5 bases and J by 10 bases, with 11 bases between them.

This clonotype was seen a handful of times. This chain connects TRBV6-1 to TRBJ2-3, with D tentatively TRBD2 (6 bases). Trimming left V 3 bases short and J 5 bases short, with 15 bases between. Germline lookup yields CDR1 MNHNS and CDR2 SASEGT. The CDR3 runs 15 residues. The CDR3 spells CASSEDGTRRDTQYF. The CDR3 coding sequence is TGTGCCAGCAGTGAGGACGGGACTCGTAGAGATACGCAGTATTTT.

The chain is built from TRBV5-4 and TRBJ2-7; D gene uncertain. V lost 5 bases to trimming and J lost 4 bases, with 7 bases between them. CDR3 size: 11 residues. The germline V gene has CDR1 SGHNT and CDR2 YYREEE (reference sequence). The chain's CDR3 is CASRLYYEQYF. In DNA, the CDR3 is TGTGCCAGCAGATTGTATTACGAGCAGTACTTC.

This clonotype was seen repeatedly, ten times or more. This chain connects TRBV7-3 to TRBJ2-1; TRBD2 agrees at 11 bases. The CDR3 is 18 residues long. After removal of 5 bases from V and 0 bases from J, the junction contained 9 bases not matched to a gene. Germline CDR1 is SGHTA and CDR2 is FQGTGA. The DNA of the CDR3 is TGTGCCAGCAGCAAAACTAGCGGGGGTTCCTCCTCCTACAATGAGCAGTTCTTC. Amino acid sequence: CASSKTSGGSSSYNEQFF.

This clonotype occurred a few times. The gene calls are TRBV7-2 and TRBJ2-1; tentative D call: TRBD2 (5 bases). In germline, CDR1 is SGHTA, CDR2 FQGNSA. Trimming took off 0 bases at V and 8 bases at J, with 17 bases between the two ends. There are 16 residues in the CDR3. The DNA of the CDR3 is TGTGCCAGCAGCTTAGCGCAACCCTCGGGATTCTATGAGCAGTTCTTC. This codes for CASSLAQPSGFYEQFF.

V is TRBV5-6 and J is TRBJ2-1; 8 bases agree with TRBD1. V shed 4 bases, J shed 8 bases, and the junction held 8 bases outside the gene matches. The CDR3 is made up of 14 amino acids. CDR1 SGHDT and CDR2 YYEEEE come from the germline V gene. CDR3: CASSVPTGVDEQFF. The CDR3 DNA reads as TGTGCCAGCAGCGTGCCGACAGGGGTGGATGAGCAGTTCTTC. Filled out from reference TRBV5-6 and TRBJ2-1, the complete variable domain reads DAGVTQSPTHLIKTRGQQVTLRCSPKSGHDTVSWYQQALGQGPQFIFQYYEEEERQRGNFPDRFSGHQFPNYSSELNVNALLLGDSALYLCASSVPTGVDEQFFGPGTRLTVL.

This clonotype was seen only a few times. The V call is TRBV19, the J call TRBJ2-3; D possibly corresponds to TRBD2 (6 bases). Germline lookup yields CDR1 LNHDA and CDR2 SQIVND (reference sequence). Trimming took 0 bases from V and 0 from J, leaving 13 bases between them. The length of the CDR3 is 17 residues. CDR3 in DNA: TGTGCCAGTAGTATAGACCTGGGGAGGACTAGCACAGATACGCAGTATTTT. Residues: CASSIDLGRTSTDTQYF.

As DNA, the CDR3 is TGTGCCAGTAGTATCTCGCATGAAGCTTTCTTT. Amino acid sequence: CASSISHEAFF. The chain has TRBV19 and TRBJ1-1, with D unclear. The V and J ends lost 3 bases and 7 bases respectively, with 6 bases between them. Germline CDR1 and CDR2: LNHDA and SQIVND (reference sequence). The CDR3 has 11 amino acids.

The chain employs TRBV5-5 and TRBJ1-1, with D unclear. V lost 4 bases, J lost 2 bases, and 15 bases lay in between. The CDR3 is 15 amino acids. CDR1 is SGHKS, CDR2 YYEKEE, per germline (reference sequence). The CDR3 nucleotides are TGTGCCAGCAGCAAACTCATTTACTTCAACACTGAAGCTTTCTTT. The encoded protein is CASSKLIYFNTEAFF.

Ten or more counts support this clonotype. The chain joins TRBV7-9 to TRBJ2-4; D is possibly TRBD1 (6 bases). The CDR3 loop spans 16 amino acids. Per the germline V gene, CDR1 is SEHNR and CDR2 is FQNEAQ (reference sequence). V lost 5 bases to trimming and J lost 3 bases, with 17 bases between them. This chain's CDR3 is CASSPGPGEDKNIQYF. As DNA, the CDR3 is TGTGCCAGCAGCCCAGGACCAGGGGAAGACAAAAACATTCAGTACTTC.

The chain uses TRBV15 and TRBJ2-5; 7 bases match TRBD1. The germline gives CDR1 LNHNV, CDR2 YYDKDF (reference sequence). The CDR3 sequence is 15 residues long. Trimming took 5 bases from V and 5 from J; bases not matched to a gene: 11. The CDR3 protein is CATSDSGQLDETQYF. CDR3 nucleotides: TGTGCCACCAGCGATTCGGGACAGCTCGATGAGACCCAGTACTTC.

In this sample, this clonotype turned up a few times. V gene TRBV6-6 combines with J gene TRBJ1-2; TRBD1 agrees at 8 bases. Germline assignment: CDR1 MNHNY and CDR2 SVGAGI (reference sequence). The junction had 10 bases not matched to a gene; V was cut back by 7 bases and J by 6 bases. This CDR3 contains 14 residues. The CDR3 coding sequence is TGTGCCAGCAACACAGACAGGGGACGAGATGGCTACACCTTC. Translation: CASNTDRGRDGYTF.

The J gene is TRBJ1-1, the V gene TRBV7-3, with 7 bases aligning to TRBD1. Germline CDR1 is SGHTA and CDR2 is FQGTGA. The V segment lost 1 base and the J segment 9 bases; nucleotides outside the gene matches: 23. The CDR3 has 19 residues. CDR3 DNA sequence: TGTGCCAGCAGCTTAATCAACTTCCTTCCGGGCAGGGGGGAACTCCAAGCTTTCTTT. Its protein product is CASSLINFLPGRGELQAFF.

This clonotype was observed a few times. V is TRBV27 and J is TRBJ1-4, with 7 nucleotides matching TRBD1. Losses at the gene ends were 8 bases for V and 8 bases for J; bases not matched to a gene: 11. The germline CDR1 and CDR2 sequences are MNHEY and SMNVEV (reference sequence). This CDR3 contains 14 residues. This CDR3 reads CASGVGGLREKLFF. The CDR3 DNA sequence: TGTGCCAGCGGGGTAGGGGGCCTTCGAGAAAAACTGTTTTTT.

This chain links TRBV27 with TRBJ1-6, with TRBD1 matching over 7 bases. V shed 5 bases, J shed 9 bases, and the junction held 7 bases outside the gene matches. CDR1 and CDR2 from the germline V gene are MNHEY and SMNVEV (reference sequence). The CDR3 contains 14 residues. The CDR3 reads CASSTSDRVSPLHF. The CDR3 coding sequence is TGTGCCAGCAGTACCTCTGACAGGGTTTCACCCCTCCACTTT.

This chain joins TRBV15 and TRBJ2-2; TRBD1 matches 10 bases. V lost 5 bases, J lost 5 bases, and 2 bases stayed unmatched. Germline loops: CDR1 LNHNV, CDR2 YYDKDF (reference sequence). This CDR3 is 14 amino acids long. CDR3 bases: TGTGCCACCAGCCGGGACAGGGGAACCGGGGAGCTGTTTTTT. It specifies CATSRDRGTGELFF.

This clonotype occurred a few times. The chain is built from TRBV28 and TRBJ2-7; D possibly corresponds to TRBD1 (8 bases). V was shortened by 2 bases and J by 0 bases, with 20 bases between the two germline ends. CDR3 length: 18 amino acids. Germline V gene lookup returns CDR1 MDHEN and CDR2 SYDVKM. CDR3 sequence reads: CASSLRNRGGISSYEQYV. CDR3 nucleotides: TGTGCCAGCAGTTTAAGAAACAGGGGGGGGATAAGCTCCTACGAGCAGTACGTC.

The genes are TRBV15 and TRBJ2-5; no definite D call. The CDR3 totals 12 residues. CDR1 and CDR2 from the germline V gene are LNHNV and YYDKDF (reference sequence). The V end was cut by 0 bases, the J end by 8 bases, with 7 bases between. The DNA for the CDR3 is TGTGCCACCAGCAGAGATGGACCTACCCAGTACTTC. This encodes CATSRDGPTQYF.

The chain carries TRBV6-8 and TRBJ1-1; D gene ambiguous. This CDR3 is 12 amino acids long. Germline V gene sequence: CDR1 MNHGY, CDR2 SAAAGT. Trimming shortened V by 6 bases and J by 5 bases, and 10 bases separated the two germline ends. The CDR3 here is CASRTPGTEAFF. Written as DNA, the CDR3 is TGTGCCAGCAGAACTCCGGGGACTGAAGCTTTCTTT.

The chain employs TRBV7-9 and TRBJ1-2; the D gene is possibly TRBD1 (5 bases). The CDR3 has 14 residues. Trimming left V 5 bases short and J 6 bases short, with 16 bases between. The germline CDR1 and CDR2 sequences are SEHNR and FQNEAQ (reference sequence). CDR3 sequence reads: CASSLVPRVDGYTF. CDR3 bases: TGTGCCAGCAGCCTGGTGCCCAGGGTCGATGGCTACACCTTC.

The rearrangement links TRBV7-9 to TRBJ1-5, with D perhaps TRBD1 (5 bases). Trimming removed 4 bases at V and 8 bases at J, with 12 bases between. There are 13 residues in the CDR3. CDR1 and CDR2 from the germline V gene are SEHNR and FQNEAQ (reference sequence). The CDR3 sequence: CASSSGPSKPQHF. The CDR3 nucleotides read TGTGCCAGCAGCTCGGGACCCTCAAAGCCCCAGCATTTT.

CDR3 in DNA: TGTGCCAGCAGCTCGGGCCTTGGGGTACAGACCCAGTACTTC. This codes for CASSSGLGVQTQYF. This chain connects TRBV11-2 to TRBJ2-5; no clear D. The CDR3 runs 14 residues. Germline assignment: CDR1 SGHAT and CDR2 FQNNGV. V shed 4 bases and J shed 6 bases, with 15 bases lying between them.

This clonotype turned up a few times. This chain joins TRBV6-6 and TRBJ2-5; D is unresolved. The CDR3 is 14 amino acids. The V end was cut by 8 bases, the J end by 2 bases, with 15 bases between. Germline V gene lookup returns CDR1 MNHNY and CDR2 SVGAGI (reference sequence). The CDR3, as DNA: TGTGCCAGCTCGTCAGGCCCGGAGCAAGAGACCCAGTACTTC. This gives the protein CASSSGPEQETQYF.